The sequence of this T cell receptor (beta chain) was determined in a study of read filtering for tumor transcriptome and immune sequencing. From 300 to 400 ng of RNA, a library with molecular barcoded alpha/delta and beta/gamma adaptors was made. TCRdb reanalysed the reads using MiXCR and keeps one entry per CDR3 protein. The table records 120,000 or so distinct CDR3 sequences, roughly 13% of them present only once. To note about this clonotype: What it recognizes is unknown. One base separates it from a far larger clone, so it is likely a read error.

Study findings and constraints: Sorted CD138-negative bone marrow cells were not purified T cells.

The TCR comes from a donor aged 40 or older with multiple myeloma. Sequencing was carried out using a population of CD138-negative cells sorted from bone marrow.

CDR3 sequence (DNA): TGTGCCAGTCCACTAGCGGGAGCGTCCTACAATGAGCAGTTCTTC. Its translation: CASPLAGASYNEQFF. V is TRBV7-9 and J is TRBJ2-1; the match to TRBD2 covers 11 bases. Germline loops: CDR1 SEHNR, CDR2 FQNEAQ (reference sequence). V dropped 9 bases and J dropped 1; count of bases not matched to a gene: 5. The CDR3 has 15 amino acids.